The 7 T cell receptor beta chains reported below all come from one sample, sequenced in a study of OX40 agonist ivuxolimab in advanced cancers. Assay used: immunoSEQ multiplex PCR; TCRdb lists only in-frame clones, some missing. This table has around 60,000 clones, about 89% appearing once. Sequencing used CD4+ or CD8+ T cells sorted from blood, obtained in a trial of the OX40 agonist ivuxolimab. The receptors derive from an adult with an advanced solid tumor such as melanoma, head and neck, liver or kidney cancer.

The CDR3 region has the DNA TGCGCCAGCAGCCAACGAGACACGGGTGTAGAGGTGAACACTGAAGCTTTCTTT. Protein: CASSQRDTGVEVNTEAFF. V usage is TRBV4-1 and J usage is TRBJ1-1, with unresolved D. Germline V lookup: CDR1 MGHRA, CDR2 YSYEKL. Trimming shortened V by 2 bases and J by 0 bases, and 19 bases separated the two germline ends. The CDR3 has 18 amino acids.

The chain combines TRBV7-9 with TRBJ2-1; D is perhaps TRBD2 (5 bases). The V end was cut by 5 bases, the J end by 11 bases, with 16 bases between. There are 13 residues in the CDR3. Looked up from germline, CDR1 is SEHNR and CDR2 is FQNEAQ (reference sequence). CDR3 nucleotides: TGTGCCAGCAGCCCCCAAGGGCGAGGGAAGCAGTTCTTC. Its protein is CASSPQGRGKQFF.

This clone was observed a handful of times. The chain joins TRBV7-9 to TRBJ2-7, with 9 bases identical to TRBD2. The CDR3 loop spans 16 amino acids. Losses at the gene ends were 1 base for V and 1 base for J; bases not matched to a gene: 5. Germline V gene lookup returns CDR1 SEHNR and CDR2 FQNEAQ (reference sequence). In nucleotides, the CDR3 is TGTGCCAGCAGCTTAGGAGGCGGGAGGGTATCCTACGAGCAGTACTTC. Translation: CASSLGGGRVSYEQYF.

V is TRBV4-1 and J is TRBJ2-3, with D possibly TRBD2 on 6 matching bases. The length of the CDR3 is 15 residues. Germline assignment: CDR1 MGHRA and CDR2 YSYEKL. The V gene lost 4 bases and the J gene lost 2 bases, with 13 bases spanning the gap. DNA of the CDR3: TGCGCCAGCAGCCCACGGGACTTTGTCACAGATACGCAGTATTTT. This encodes CASSPRDFVTDTQYF.

The gene calls are TRBV2 and TRBJ2-5; D unresolved. The CDR3 has 14 amino acids. The germline V gene has CDR1 SNHLY and CDR2 FYNNEI. V dropped 4 bases and J dropped 4 bases, with 13 bases sitting between them. CDR3: CASSAWSTGETQYF. CDR3 DNA: TGTGCCAGCAGTGCGTGGTCAACGGGAGAGACCCAGTACTTC.

The CDR3 DNA is TGTGCCAGCAGCGTCGGGATAGCCCAGGTCAATGAGCAGTTCTTC. Translating it yields CASSVGIAQVNEQFF. The J gene is TRBJ2-1, the V gene TRBV9; TRBD2 might be the D (5 bases). The CDR3 consists of 15 residues. V was clipped by 2 bases and J by 6 bases, with 15 bases between them. Germline CDR1 reads SGDLS; CDR2 reads YYNGEE.

This chain connects TRBV30 to TRBJ2-3; 9 bases line up with TRBD2. The germline CDR1 and CDR2 sequences are GTSNPN and SVGIG (reference sequence). CDR3 size: 15 residues. J lost 5 bases, V lost 1 base, and 7 bases had no gene match. CDR3 DNA: TGTGCCTGGAGTGAACTTAGCGGGAGTCTAGATACGCAGTATTTT. Amino acid sequence: CAWSELSGSLDTQYF.